This TCR beta chain was retrieved from a study of human T cells and chemical hapten exposure. Study details: Alopecia universalis, totalis or areata was present in patients who were mostly female.

Sample time point: pre-sensitization, week 0. Treatment here: therapeutic diphenylcyclopropenone sensitization with weekly scalp DPC. Blood draws came first, before each patch test. The study extracted total RNA from unfractionated whole blood. TCRdb re-called the RACE reads through MiXCR, storing one row per CDR3 protein. Of 190,000 or so distinct CDR3 sequences listed, 25% to 30% are singletons. Study observations and caveats: Once DPC sensitization occurred, TCRs above 1 in 1000 frequency showed no change.

A few counts support this clonotype. Its antigen is still unknown. Trimming took off 5 bases at V and 0 bases at J, with 8 bases between the two ends. CDR1 MDHEN and CDR2 SYDVKM come from the germline V gene. The CDR3 contains 14 residues. The TCR originated in a woman in her 30s with alopecia areata. Some clones in this sample may be carry-over from other donors' samples. The rearrangement joins TRBV28 to TRBJ2-1, with D hard to call. Source: whole blood, taken in connection with sensitization to the hapten diphenylcyclopropenone (DPC). CDR3 protein: CASSKPSSYNEQFF. DNA of the CDR3: TGTGCCAGCAGTAAGCCGAGCTCCTACAATGAGCAGTTCTTC. Filled out from reference TRBV28 and TRBJ2-1, the complete variable domain reads DVKVTQSSRYLVKRTGEKVFLECVQDMDHENMFWYRQDPGLGLRLIYFSYDVKMKEKGDIPEGYSVSREKKERFSLILESASTNQTSMYLCASSKPSSYNEQFFGPGTRLTVL.